The 7 T cell receptor beta chains below come from one sample, sequenced in a study of blood T cell repertoires in COVID-19 (dated by TCRdb to 2018 to 2021). Library method: the immunoSEQ multiplex PCR assay. This immuneACCESS table, as held by TCRdb, lists in-frame sequences with V and J called but not all clones. Of the missing ones, under half trace to an unresolved V gene in checked studies; the others have no known cause. Across this sample there are 120,000 to 150,000 clones, with approximately 81% seen only once. The ten largest clones add up to about 39% of the sample. Material: peripheral blood. The origin of the receptors is a human donor in a cohort sampled during active COVID-19.

This clone was seen at least ten times. Here the CDR3 DNA reads TGTGCCAGCAGTGAACTCCCCTTGGCGGGGGGGGGCACCGGGGAGCTGTTTTTT. As protein: CASSELPLAGGGTGELFF. V usage is TRBV6-1 and J usage is TRBJ2-2, with TRBD2 matching over 9 bases. With 2 bases clipped from V and 4 bases from J, the junction kept 11 bases outside the gene matches. The CDR3 is 18 amino acids. Germline V gene lookup returns CDR1 MNHNS and CDR2 SASEGT.

This chain uses TRBV28 with TRBJ2-1, with 8 bases identical to TRBD2. CDR3 length: 12 residues. Per germline, CDR1 MDHEN and CDR2 SYDVKM. V shed 2 bases, J shed 13 bases, and the junction held 4 bases outside the gene matches. The CDR3 loop reads CASSLGTSPQFF. CDR3 coding DNA: TGTGCCAGCAGTTTAGGGACTAGTCCCCAGTTCTTC.

The chain links TRBV7-8 to TRBJ1-1; no clear D gene. Germline V gives CDR1 SGHVS, CDR2 FQNEAQ. Trimming cost V 5 bases and J 8 bases, with 9 bases left between them. The CDR3 is 11 amino acids. CDR3 coding DNA: TGTGCCAGCAGCCCACAGACAGAAGCTTTCTTT. Translating it yields CASSPQTEAFF. Full variable domain (outside the CDR3, taken from reference TRBV7-8 and TRBJ1-1): GAGVSQSPRYKVAKRGQDVALRCDPISGHVSLFWYQQALGQGPEFLTYFQNEAQLDKSGLPSDRFFAERPEGSVSTLKIQRTQQEDSAVYLCASSPQTEAFFGQGTRLTVV.

This clone was seen ten or more times. The chain carries TRBV4-1 and TRBJ1-2; D gene unclear. Germline CDR1 and CDR2: MGHRA and YSYEKL. This CDR3 spans 14 amino acids. V dropped 7 bases and J dropped 8 bases, with 20 bases sitting between them. The CDR3 loop is CASKSPGSRGGYTF. The CDR3 coding sequence is TGCGCCAGCAAGAGCCCCGGCAGCCGGGGAGGCTACACCTTC.

The chain carries TRBV6-6 and TRBJ1-5, with 8 bases that match TRBD1. The V and J ends lost 6 bases and 0 bases, in that order; junction bases with no gene match: 4. The CDR3 contains 15 residues. Germline lookup yields CDR1 MNHNY and CDR2 SVGAGI (reference sequence). DNA for the CDR3: TGTGCCAGCAGGACAGGGGATTATAGCAATCAGCCCCAGCATTTT. It encodes CASRTGDYSNQPQHF.

The CDR3 loop reads CASGLGTSGGFSTDTQYF. For the CDR3, the DNA is TGTGCTAGTGGTTTAGGGACTAGCGGGGGGTTCAGCACAGATACGCAGTATTTT. V gene TRBV12-5 combines with J gene TRBJ2-3, with 15 bases fitting TRBD2. The length of the CDR3 is 18 residues. The junction had 4 bases not matched to a gene; V was cut back by 3 bases and J by 0 bases. Germline lookup yields CDR1 LGHNT and CDR2 FRNRAP. Supplemented by reference TRBV12-5 and TRBJ2-3, the full variable domain reads DARVTQTPRHKVTEMGQEVTMRCQPILGHNTVFWYRQTMMQGLELLAYFRNRAPLDDSGMPKDRFSAEMPDATLATLKIQPSEPRDSAVYFCASGLGTSGGFSTDTQYFGPGTRLTVL.

This clone has a handful of counts. This chain uses TRBV5-6 with TRBJ1-5; 8 bases agree with TRBD1. Trimming at V came to 4 bases and at J to 1 base, leaving 4 bases not matched to a gene. The CDR3 totals 15 residues. The germline gives CDR1 SGHDT, CDR2 YYEEEE. CDR3 protein: CASSRGQASNQPQHF. The CDR3 bases are TGTGCCAGCAGCCGGGGACAGGCCAGCAATCAGCCCCAGCATTTT.